This T cell receptor beta chain is from a study of cytomegalovirus exposure and HLA in healthy donors. Study at large: Roughly four fifths of around 390 genotyped donors fell in the Caucasian-associated ancestry cluster.

Whole-study findings and limits: Per a prior analysis, the majority of TCR beta V segments were productive roughly 87% or roughly 30% of the time. Later genetic work tied a missense DCLRE1C variant to beta-chain V and J trimming.

PCR involved 60 Vbeta and 13 Jbeta primers. Generated by immunoSEQ multiplex PCR, the TCRdb table keeps only in-frame clones and is missing some. The repertoire holds around 110,000 clones, with 70% to 80% as singletons. V was clipped by 5 bases and J by 5 bases; unmatched bases: 11. Germline CDR1 reads SGHTA; CDR2 reads FQGTGA. The CDR3 has 15 amino acids. Of note for this clone: Its specificity is unknown.

The chain is built from TRBV7-3 and TRBJ2-5; 7 nucleotides match TRBD1. The clonotype comes from a man between 18 and 35 years old in good health and CMV-seronegative. The sample comprised PBMCs. This chain's CDR3 is CASSPQGGSGETQYF. The CDR3 DNA follows: TGTGCCAGCAGCCCCCAAGGGGGCTCCGGGGAGACCCAGTACTTC.